This entry lists 5 T cell receptor beta chains sequenced from one sample in a study of cytomegalovirus exposure and HLA in healthy donors. The primer mix had 60 Vbeta and 13 Jbeta primers. The protocol was immunoSEQ multiplex PCR, while the TCRdb copy is restricted to in-frame clones and leaves out a portion. The sample yields more than 80,000 clones, around 60% seen once. Sequencing input: PBMCs. Every receptor here comes from a human donor in good health.

Details on this clone: One end of the junction is discordant with germline, which a read error may explain. This chain links TRBV5-1 with TRBJ2-7; 7 nucleotides line up with TRBD1. This CDR3 has 13 residues. Germline CDR1 and CDR2: SGHRS and YFSETQ. The CDR3 reads CASNLGDSFEQYF. CDR3 DNA: TGCGCCAGCAACTTGGGGGACAGCTTCGAGCAGTACTTC.

The table lists this clone with a few counts. The genes are TRBV5-6 and TRBJ2-3; maybe TRBD2 (7 bases). The CDR3 covers 15 residues. Germline V gene sequence: CDR1 SGHDT, CDR2 YYEEEE. Trimming took off 6 bases at V and 3 bases at J, with 17 bases between the two ends. Written as DNA, the CDR3 is TGTGCCAGCACCCCCGGAGGGGGGGCGACAGATACGCAGTATTTT. It encodes CASTPGGGATDTQYF.

There are a few counts of this clone. The chain employs TRBV5-1 and TRBJ1-5; 7 bases are a match to TRBD1. Trimming took 0 bases from V and 0 from J; bases not matched to a gene: 6. Germline loops: CDR1 SGHRS, CDR2 YFSETQ. The CDR3 consists of 17 residues. Written as DNA, the CDR3 is TGCGCCAGCAGCTTGGCGCCCGGACAGGATAGCAATCAGCCCCAGCATTTT. It is translated as CASSLAPGQDSNQPQHF.

The rearrangement links TRBV14 to TRBJ1-6; D might be TRBD1 (6 bases). The CDR3 has 18 residues. The V end was cut by 3 bases, the J end by 9 bases, with 24 bases between. Germline assignment: CDR1 SGHDN and CDR2 FVKESK. The CDR3 nucleotides are TGTGCCAGCAGCCAGAGACCGTGGGACACCTCCCTGGGTTCACCCCTCCACTTT. Encoded protein: CASSQRPWDTSLGSPLHF.

The chain uses TRBV19 and TRBJ1-2; no reliable D call. V was shortened by 3 bases and J by 0 bases, with 8 bases between the two germline ends. CDR1 and CDR2 from the germline V gene are LNHDA and SQIVND (reference sequence). This CDR3 has 14 amino acids. CDR3 region: CASSISGTNYGYTF. The DNA for the CDR3 is TGTGCCAGTAGTATTAGCGGGACTAACTATGGCTACACCTTC.